This T cell receptor beta chain was identified during a study of identical twins. TCRdb re-called the 5' RACE reads through MiXCR, storing one row per CDR3 protein. In the table there are some 190,000 distinct CDR3 sequences, approximately 15% of which are singletons. The CDR3 contains 10 residues. The V and J ends lost 8 bases and 6 bases respectively, with 6 bases between them. In addition, the sample was reused for a study of T cells expressing NK-cell markers.

The sequence came from a woman aged 18-29 years in good health. Sequencing used CD8+ T cells sorted from blood. V and J are TRBV12-3 or TRBV12-4 and TRBJ2-3; D gene uncertain. The CDR3 is CASAMDTQYF. The CDR3 region has the DNA TGTGCCAGCGCCATGGATACGCAGTATTTT.